This T cell receptor beta chain appears in the sequencing data of a study of identical twins. TCRdb independently ran MiXCR on the 5' RACE reads; one entry per CDR3 protein. The data show about 450,000 distinct CDR3 sequences, approximately 18% seen once. This clonotype was seen a handful of times. Its antigen is still unknown. Study-wide points: For cord blood, abundant beta clonotypes had fewer insertions, unlike memory repertoires, which showed none.

This TCR derives from a man aged 45-65 years in good health. The sample comprised naive T cells sorted from blood.

CDR3 nucleotide sequence: TGTGCCAGCAGCTCCGGCGCAGGGGGCAATCAGCCCCAGCATTTT. Amino acids: CASSSGAGGNQPQHF. The chain employs TRBV28 and TRBJ1-5, with TRBD1 as a possible D gene (6 bases). Germline assignment: CDR1 MDHEN and CDR2 SYDVKM. The CDR3 sequence is 15 residues long. Between the trimmed V and J ends, which lost 6 bases and 2 bases, there was a span of 14 bases.